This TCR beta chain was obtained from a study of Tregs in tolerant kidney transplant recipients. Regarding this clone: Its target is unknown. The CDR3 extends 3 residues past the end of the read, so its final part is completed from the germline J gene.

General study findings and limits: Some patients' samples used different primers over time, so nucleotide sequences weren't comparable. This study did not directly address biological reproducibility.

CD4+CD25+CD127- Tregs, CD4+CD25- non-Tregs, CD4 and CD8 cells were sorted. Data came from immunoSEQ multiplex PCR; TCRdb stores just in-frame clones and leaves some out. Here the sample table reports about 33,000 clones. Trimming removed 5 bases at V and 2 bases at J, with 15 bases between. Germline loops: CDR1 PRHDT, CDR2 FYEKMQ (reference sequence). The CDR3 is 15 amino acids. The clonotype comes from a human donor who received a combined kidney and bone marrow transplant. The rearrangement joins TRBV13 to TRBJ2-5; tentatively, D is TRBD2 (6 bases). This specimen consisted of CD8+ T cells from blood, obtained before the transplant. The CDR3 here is CASSVRGTPQETQYF. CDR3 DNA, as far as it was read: TGTGCCAGCAGCGTCCGGGGGACTCCTCAAGAGACC.